This TCR beta chain was documented in a study of T cell responses to AZD1222 COVID-19 vaccine. For the study at large: Second doses that came at about 4 or about 12 weeks were put together.

Regarding this clone: What it binds is unknown.

The CDR3 is 14 residues long. CDR1 KGHDR and CDR2 SFDVKD come from the germline V gene. V dropped 5 bases and J dropped 4 bases, with 13 bases sitting between them. The protocol was immunoSEQ multiplex PCR, while the TCRdb copy is restricted to in-frame clones and leaves out a portion. The sample contains approximately 140,000 clones, 91% of which appear only once. Study results and limitations: White British people made up most donors, females outnumbered males, and clonal diversity was possibly underestimated. In all cases, repertoires were sampled only after the peak T cell response.

The specimen comprised peripheral blood, sampled on day 0 of AZD1222 vaccination. The V call is TRBV24-1, the J call TRBJ1-2; D might be TRBD1 (5 bases). This clonotype was obtained from an adult in good health. CDR3 bases: TGTGCCACCAGTGGGAGGGGCACGGGCTATGGCTACACCTTC. This gives the protein CATSGRGTGYGYTF.